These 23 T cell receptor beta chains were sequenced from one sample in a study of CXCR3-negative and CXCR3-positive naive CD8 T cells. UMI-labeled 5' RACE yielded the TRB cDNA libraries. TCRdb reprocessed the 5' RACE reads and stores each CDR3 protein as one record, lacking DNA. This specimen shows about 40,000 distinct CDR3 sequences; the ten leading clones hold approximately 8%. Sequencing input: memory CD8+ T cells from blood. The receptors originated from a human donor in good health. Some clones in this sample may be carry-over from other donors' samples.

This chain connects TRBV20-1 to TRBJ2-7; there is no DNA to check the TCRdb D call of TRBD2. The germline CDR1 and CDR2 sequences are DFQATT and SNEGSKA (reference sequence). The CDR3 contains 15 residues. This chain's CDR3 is CSASPVGTSSYEQYF.

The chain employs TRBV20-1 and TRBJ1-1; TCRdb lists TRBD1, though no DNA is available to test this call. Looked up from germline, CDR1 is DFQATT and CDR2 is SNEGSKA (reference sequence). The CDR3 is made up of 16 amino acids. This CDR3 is CSARDSGDHEDTEAFF.

This CDR3 reads CASSDTGVGEQFF. The rearrangement joins TRBV6-1 to TRBJ2-1; TCRdb lists TRBD1, though no DNA is available to test this call. This CDR3 comprises 13 residues. Germline values: CDR1 MNHNS, CDR2 SASEGT.

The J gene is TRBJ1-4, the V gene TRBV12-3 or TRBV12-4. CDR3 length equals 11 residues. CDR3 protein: CASSADEKLFF.

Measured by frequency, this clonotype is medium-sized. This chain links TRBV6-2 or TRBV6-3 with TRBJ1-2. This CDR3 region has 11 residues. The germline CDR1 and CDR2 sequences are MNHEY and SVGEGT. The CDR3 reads CASGIGYGYTF.

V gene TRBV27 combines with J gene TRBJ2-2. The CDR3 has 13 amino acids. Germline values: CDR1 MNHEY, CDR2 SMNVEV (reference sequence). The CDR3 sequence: CASSLSNTGELFF.

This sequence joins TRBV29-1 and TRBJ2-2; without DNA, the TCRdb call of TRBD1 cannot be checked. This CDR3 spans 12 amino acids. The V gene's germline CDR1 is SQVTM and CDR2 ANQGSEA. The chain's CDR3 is CSANRGTGELFF.

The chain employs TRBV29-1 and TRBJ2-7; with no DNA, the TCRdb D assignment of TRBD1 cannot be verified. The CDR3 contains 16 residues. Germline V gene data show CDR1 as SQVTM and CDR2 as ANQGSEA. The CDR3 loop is CSVEGPLEGDTYEQYF.

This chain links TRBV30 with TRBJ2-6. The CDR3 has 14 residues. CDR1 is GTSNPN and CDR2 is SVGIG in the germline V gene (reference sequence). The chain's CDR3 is CAWSVGAGANVLTF.

The CDR3: CASSSDRGAIEQYF. V usage is TRBV5-1 and J usage is TRBJ2-7; TCRdb outputs TRBD1, but without DNA this stays unchecked. This CDR3 comprises 14 residues. CDR1 is SGHRS and CDR2 is YFSETQ in the germline V gene.

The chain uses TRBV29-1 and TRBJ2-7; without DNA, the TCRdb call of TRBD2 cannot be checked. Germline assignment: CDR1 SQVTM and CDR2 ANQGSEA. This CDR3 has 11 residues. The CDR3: CSVEGSYEQYF.

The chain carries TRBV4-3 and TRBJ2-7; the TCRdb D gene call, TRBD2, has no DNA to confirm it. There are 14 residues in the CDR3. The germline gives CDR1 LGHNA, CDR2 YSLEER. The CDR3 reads CASSQGRGPYEQYF.

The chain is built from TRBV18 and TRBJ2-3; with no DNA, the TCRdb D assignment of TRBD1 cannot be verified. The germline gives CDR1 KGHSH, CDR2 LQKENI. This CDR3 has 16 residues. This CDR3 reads CASSPWRQGRTDTQYF.

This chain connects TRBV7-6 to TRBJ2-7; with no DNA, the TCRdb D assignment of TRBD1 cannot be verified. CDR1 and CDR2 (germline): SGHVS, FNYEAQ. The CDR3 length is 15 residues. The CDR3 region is CASSWRQGEAYEQYF.

The CDR3 reads CASSPSQGPYNSPLHF. J is TRBJ1-6 and V is TRBV7-6. Per germline, CDR1 SGHVS and CDR2 FNYEAQ. CDR3 length: 16 residues.

The CDR3 spells CASSSLTGGIEAFF. V and J are TRBV7-9 and TRBJ1-1; TCRdb returns TRBD1, unconfirmable since there is no DNA. The CDR3 has 14 residues. From germline, CDR1 is SEHNR and CDR2 FQNEAQ (reference sequence).

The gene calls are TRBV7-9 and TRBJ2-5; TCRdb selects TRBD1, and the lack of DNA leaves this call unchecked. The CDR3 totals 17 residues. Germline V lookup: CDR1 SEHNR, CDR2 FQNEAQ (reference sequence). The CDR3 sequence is CASRFTEGTGDQETQYF.

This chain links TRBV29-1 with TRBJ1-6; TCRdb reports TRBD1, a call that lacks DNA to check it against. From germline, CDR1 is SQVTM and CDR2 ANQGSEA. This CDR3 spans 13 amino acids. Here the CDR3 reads CSLSTDDNSPLHF.

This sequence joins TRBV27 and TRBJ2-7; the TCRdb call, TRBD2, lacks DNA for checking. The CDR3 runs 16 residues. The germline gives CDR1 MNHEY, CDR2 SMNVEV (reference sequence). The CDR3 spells CASTPGLAVGGYEQYF.

The CDR3 is CASSYRLAGGLDTGELFF. V is TRBV6-2 or TRBV6-3 and J is TRBJ2-2; absent DNA, TCRdb's TRBD2 call cannot be checked. The germline V gene has CDR1 MNHEY and CDR2 SVGEGT. This CDR3 comprises 18 residues.

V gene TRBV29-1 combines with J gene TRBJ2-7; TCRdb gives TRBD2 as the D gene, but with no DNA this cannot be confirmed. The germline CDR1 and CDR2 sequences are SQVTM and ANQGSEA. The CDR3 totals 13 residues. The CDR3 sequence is CSVRAGLVYEQYF.

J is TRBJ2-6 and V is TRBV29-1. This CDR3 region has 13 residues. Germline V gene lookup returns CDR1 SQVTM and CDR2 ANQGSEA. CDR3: CSADISGANVLTF.

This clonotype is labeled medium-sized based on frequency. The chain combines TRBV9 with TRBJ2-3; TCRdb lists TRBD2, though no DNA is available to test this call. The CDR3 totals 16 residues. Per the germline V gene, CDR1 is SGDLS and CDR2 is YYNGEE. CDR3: CASSVRLAGDQDTQYF.